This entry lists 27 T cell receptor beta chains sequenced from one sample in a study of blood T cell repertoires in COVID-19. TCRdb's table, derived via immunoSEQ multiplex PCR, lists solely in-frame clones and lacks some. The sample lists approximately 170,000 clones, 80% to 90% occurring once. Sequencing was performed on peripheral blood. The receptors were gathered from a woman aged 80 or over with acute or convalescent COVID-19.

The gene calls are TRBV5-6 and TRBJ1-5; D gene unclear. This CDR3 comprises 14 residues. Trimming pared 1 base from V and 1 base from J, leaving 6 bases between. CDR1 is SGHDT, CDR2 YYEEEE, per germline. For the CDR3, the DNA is TGTGCCAGCAGCTTGAGAAGCAGCAATCAGCCCCAGCATTTT. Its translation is CASSLRSSNQPQHF.

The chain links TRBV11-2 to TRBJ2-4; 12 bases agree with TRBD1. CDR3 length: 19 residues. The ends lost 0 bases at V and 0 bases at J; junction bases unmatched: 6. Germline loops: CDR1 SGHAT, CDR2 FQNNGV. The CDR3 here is CASSLDTGTGGLAKNIQYF. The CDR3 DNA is TGTGCCAGCAGCTTAGATACGGGGACAGGGGGCTTAGCCAAAAACATTCAGTACTTC.

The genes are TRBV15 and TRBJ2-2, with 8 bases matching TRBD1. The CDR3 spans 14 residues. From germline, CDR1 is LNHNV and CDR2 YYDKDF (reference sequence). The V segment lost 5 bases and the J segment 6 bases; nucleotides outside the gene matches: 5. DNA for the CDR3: TGTGCCACCAGCTCTGGACAGGGTGCCGGGGAGCTGTTTTTT. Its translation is CATSSGQGAGELFF.

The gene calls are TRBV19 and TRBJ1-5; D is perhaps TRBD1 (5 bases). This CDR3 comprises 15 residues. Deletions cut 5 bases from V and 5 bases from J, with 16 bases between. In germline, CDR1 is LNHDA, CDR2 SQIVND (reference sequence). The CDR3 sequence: CASSALRTSYQPQHF. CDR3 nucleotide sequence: TGTGCCAGTAGTGCCCTCCGGACAAGCTATCAGCCCCAGCATTTT.

CDR3 sequence (DNA): TGCGCCAGCAGCTTGGGGGTTGGGCTCACAGATACGCAGTATTTT. Encoded protein: CASSLGVGLTDTQYF. J is TRBJ2-3 and V is TRBV5-1; the D is unclear. The V gene lost 0 bases and the J gene lost 2 bases, with 10 bases spanning the gap. Germline V gene lookup returns CDR1 SGHRS and CDR2 YFSETQ. This CDR3 region has 15 residues. Using reference TRBV5-1 and TRBJ2-3 for the parts outside the CDR3, the full variable domain is KAGVTQTPRYLIKTRGQQVTLSCSPISGHRSVSWYQQTPGQGLQFLFEYFSETQRNKGNFPGRFSGRQFSNSRSEMNVSTLELGDSALYLCASSLGVGLTDTQYFGPGTRLTVL.

CDR3 in DNA: TGTGCCAGCAGTGGGCCAGTAGGGAGAAGAGACAATTCACCCCTCCACTTT. Protein: CASSGPVGRRDNSPLHF. The rearrangement uses TRBV6-1 and TRBJ1-6; D not resolved. The CDR3 loop spans 17 amino acids. Between the trimmed V and J ends, which lost 4 bases and 7 bases, there was a span of 20 bases. Germline loops: CDR1 MNHNS, CDR2 SASEGT.

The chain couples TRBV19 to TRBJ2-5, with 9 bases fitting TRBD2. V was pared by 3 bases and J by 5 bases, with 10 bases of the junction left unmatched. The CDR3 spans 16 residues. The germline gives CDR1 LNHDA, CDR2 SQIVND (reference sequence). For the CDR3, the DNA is TGTGCCAGTAGTATCGGGCCTAGCGGGATGAAGGAGACCCAGTACTTC. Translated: CASSIGPSGMKETQYF.

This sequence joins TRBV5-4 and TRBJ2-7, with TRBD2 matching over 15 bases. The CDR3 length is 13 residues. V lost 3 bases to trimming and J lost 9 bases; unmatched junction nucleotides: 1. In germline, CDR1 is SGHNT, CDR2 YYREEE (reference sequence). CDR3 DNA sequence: TGTGCCAGCAGCTGGGGACTAGCGGGAGGGCAGTACTTC. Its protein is CASSWGLAGGQYF.

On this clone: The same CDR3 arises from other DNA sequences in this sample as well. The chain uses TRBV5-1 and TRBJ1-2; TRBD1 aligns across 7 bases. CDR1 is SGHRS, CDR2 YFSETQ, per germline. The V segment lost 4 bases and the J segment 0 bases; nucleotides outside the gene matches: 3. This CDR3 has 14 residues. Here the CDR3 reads CASSLGTANYGYTF. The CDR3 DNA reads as TGCGCCAGCAGCCTCGGGACAGCTAACTATGGCTACACCTTC.

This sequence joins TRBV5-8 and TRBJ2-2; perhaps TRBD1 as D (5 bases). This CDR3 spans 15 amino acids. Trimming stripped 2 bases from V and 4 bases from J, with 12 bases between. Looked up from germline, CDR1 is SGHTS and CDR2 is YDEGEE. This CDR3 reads CASSFRVSVTGELFF. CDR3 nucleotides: TGTGCCAGCAGCTTCAGGGTTTCGGTCACCGGGGAGCTGTTTTTT. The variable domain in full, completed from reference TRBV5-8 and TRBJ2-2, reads EAGVTQSPTHLIKTRGQQATLRCSPISGHTSVYWYQQALGLGLQFLLWYDEGEERNRGNFPPRFSGRQFPNYSSELNVNALELEDSALYLCASSFRVSVTGELFFGEGSRLTVL.

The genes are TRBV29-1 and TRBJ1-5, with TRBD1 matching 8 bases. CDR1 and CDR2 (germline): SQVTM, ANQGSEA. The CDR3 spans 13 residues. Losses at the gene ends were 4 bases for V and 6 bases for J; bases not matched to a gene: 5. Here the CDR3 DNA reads TGCAGCGTTGGGACAGGGATCACTCAGCCCCAGCATTTT. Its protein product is CSVGTGITQPQHF. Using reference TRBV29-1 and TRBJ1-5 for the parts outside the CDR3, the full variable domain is SAVISQKPSRDICQRGTSLTIQCQVDSQVTMMFWYRQQPGQSLTLIATANQGSEATYESGFVIDKFPISRPNLTFSTLTVSNMSPEDSSIYLCSVGTGITQPQHFGDGTRLSIL.

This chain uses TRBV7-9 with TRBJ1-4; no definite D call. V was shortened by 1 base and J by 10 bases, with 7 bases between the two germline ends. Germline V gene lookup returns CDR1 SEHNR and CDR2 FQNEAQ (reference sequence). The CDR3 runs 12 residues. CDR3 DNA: TGTGCCAGCAGCTTAGTCGAGGGAAAACTGTTTTTT. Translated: CASSLVEGKLFF.

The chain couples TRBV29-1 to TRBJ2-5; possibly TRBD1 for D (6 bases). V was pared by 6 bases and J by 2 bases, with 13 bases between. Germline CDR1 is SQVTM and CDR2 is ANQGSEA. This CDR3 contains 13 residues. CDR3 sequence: CSVSYREQETQYF. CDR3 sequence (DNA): TGCAGCGTGTCCTACAGGGAACAAGAGACCCAGTACTTC. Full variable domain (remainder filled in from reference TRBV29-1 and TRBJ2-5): SAVISQKPSRDICQRGTSLTIQCQVDSQVTMMFWYRQQPGQSLTLIATANQGSEATYESGFVIDKFPISRPNLTFSTLTVSNMSPEDSSIYLCSVSYREQETQYFGPGTRLLVL.

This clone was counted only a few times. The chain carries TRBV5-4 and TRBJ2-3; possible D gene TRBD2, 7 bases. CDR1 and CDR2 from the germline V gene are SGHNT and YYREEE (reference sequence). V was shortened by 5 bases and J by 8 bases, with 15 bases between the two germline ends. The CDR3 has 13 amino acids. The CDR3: CASRGEGEGTQYF. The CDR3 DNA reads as TGTGCCAGCAGGGGTGAGGGGGAGGGTACGCAGTATTTT.

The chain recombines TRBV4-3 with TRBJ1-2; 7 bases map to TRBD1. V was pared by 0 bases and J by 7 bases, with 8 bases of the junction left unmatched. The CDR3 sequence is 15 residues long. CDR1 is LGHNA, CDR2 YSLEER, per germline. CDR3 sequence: CASSQEQGRRGGYTF. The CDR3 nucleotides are TGCGCCAGCAGCCAAGAACAGGGGCGCCGCGGTGGCTACACCTTC.

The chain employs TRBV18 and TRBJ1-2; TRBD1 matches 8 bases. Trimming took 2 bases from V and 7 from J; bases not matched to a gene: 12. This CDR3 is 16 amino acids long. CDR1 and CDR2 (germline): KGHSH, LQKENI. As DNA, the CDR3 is TGTGCCAGCTCACCATACGGACAGGGAATAGGAGTTGGCTACACCTTC. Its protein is CASSPYGQGIGVGYTF.

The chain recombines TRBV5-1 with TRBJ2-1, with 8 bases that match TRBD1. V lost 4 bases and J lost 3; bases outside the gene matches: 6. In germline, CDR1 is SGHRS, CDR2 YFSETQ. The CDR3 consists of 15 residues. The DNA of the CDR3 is TGCGCCAGCAGCCCCGGACAGGGAGGCTACAATGAGCAGTTCTTC. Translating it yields CASSPGQGGYNEQFF.

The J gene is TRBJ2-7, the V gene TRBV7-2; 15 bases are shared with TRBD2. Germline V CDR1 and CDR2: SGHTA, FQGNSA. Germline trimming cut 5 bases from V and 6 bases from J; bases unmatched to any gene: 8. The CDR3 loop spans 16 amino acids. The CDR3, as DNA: TGTGCCAGCAGCCCCCGCGGGACTAGCGGGGGGATCGAGCAGTACTTC. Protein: CASSPRGTSGGIEQYF.

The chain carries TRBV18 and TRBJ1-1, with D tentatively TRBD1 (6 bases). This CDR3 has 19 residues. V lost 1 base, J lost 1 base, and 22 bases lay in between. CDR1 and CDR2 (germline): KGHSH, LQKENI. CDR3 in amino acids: CASSPLSGQGRGTNTEAFF. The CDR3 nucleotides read TGTGCCAGCTCACCACTCTCAGGGCAGGGGAGGGGTACGAACACTGAAGCTTTCTTT.

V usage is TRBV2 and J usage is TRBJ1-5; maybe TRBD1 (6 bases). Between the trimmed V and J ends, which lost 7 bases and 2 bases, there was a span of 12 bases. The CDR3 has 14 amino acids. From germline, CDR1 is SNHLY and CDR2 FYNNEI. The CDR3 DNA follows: TGTGCCAGCACAAGAAACAGGGGCAATCAGCCCCAGCATTTT. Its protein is CASTRNRGNQPQHF.

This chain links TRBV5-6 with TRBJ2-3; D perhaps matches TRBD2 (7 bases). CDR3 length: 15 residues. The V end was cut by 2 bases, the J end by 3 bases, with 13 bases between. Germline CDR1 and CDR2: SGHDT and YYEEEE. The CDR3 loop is CASSLVGGETDTQYF. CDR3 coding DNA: TGTGCCAGCAGCTTAGTAGGGGGGGAAACAGATACGCAGTATTTT.

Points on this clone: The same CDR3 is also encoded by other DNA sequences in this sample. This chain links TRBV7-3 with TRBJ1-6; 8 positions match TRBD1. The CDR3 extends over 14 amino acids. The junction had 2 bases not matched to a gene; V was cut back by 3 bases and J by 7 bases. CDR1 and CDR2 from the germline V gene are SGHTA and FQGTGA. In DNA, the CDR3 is TGTGCCAGCAGCTTGGACAGGGTGAATTCACCCCTCCACTTT. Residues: CASSLDRVNSPLHF.

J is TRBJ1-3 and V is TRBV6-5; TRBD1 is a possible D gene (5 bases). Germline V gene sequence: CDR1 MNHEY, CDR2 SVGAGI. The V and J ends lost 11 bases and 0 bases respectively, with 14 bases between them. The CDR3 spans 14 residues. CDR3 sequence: CAGAFGGSGNTIYF. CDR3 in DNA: TGTGCCGGAGCATTCGGGGGCTCTGGAAACACCATATATTTT.

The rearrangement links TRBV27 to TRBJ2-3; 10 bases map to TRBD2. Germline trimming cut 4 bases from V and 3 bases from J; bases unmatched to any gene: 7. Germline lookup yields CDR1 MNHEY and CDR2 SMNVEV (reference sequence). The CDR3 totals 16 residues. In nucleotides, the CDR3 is TGTGCCAGCAGTTATTTCGCTAGCGGGAGTACAGATACGCAGTATTTT. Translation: CASSYFASGSTDTQYF.

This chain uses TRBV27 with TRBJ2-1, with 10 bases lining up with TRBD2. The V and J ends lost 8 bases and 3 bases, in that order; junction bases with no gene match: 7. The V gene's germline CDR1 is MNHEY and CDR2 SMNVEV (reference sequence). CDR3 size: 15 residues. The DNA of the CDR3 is TGTGCCAGCTGCGAGCGGGAGGGCCTCTACAATGAGCAGTTCTTC. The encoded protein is CASCEREGLYNEQFF.

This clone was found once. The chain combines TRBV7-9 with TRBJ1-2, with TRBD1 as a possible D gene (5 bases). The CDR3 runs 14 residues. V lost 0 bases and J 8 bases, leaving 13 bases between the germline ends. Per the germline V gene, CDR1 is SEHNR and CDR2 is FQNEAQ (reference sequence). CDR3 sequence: CASSLAGRVSGYTF. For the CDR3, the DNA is TGTGCCAGCAGCTTAGCTGGCAGGGTGTCGGGCTACACCTTC.

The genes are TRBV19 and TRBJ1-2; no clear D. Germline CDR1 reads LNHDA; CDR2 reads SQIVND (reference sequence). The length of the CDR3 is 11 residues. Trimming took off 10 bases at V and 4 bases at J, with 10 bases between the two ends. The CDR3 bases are TGTGCCACGAGGGAAGTCTATGGCTACACCTTC. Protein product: CATREVYGYTF.